These 11 T cell receptor beta chains originate from one sample sequenced in a study of T cell responses to AZD1222 COVID-19 vaccine. The assay was immunoSEQ multiplex PCR, and TCRdb's table has in-frame clones only and misses some. The repertoire holds around 130,000 clones, with about 91% as singletons. The source was peripheral blood, collected 28 days after the second AZD1222 dose. Every receptor here comes from an adult who received the AZD1222 COVID-19 vaccine.

The chain links TRBV30 to TRBJ2-3, with D uncertain. Germline V gene data show CDR1 as GTSNPN and CDR2 as SVGIG (reference sequence). V was shortened by 0 bases and J by 0 bases, with 4 bases between the two germline ends. The CDR3 is 13 amino acids. CDR3 in amino acids: CAWSVQSTDTQYF. CDR3 DNA sequence: TGTGCCTGGAGTGTCCAGAGCACAGATACGCAGTATTTT.

V usage is TRBV18 and J usage is TRBJ2-1, with D perhaps matching TRBD1 or TRBD2 (5 bases each). Trimming took 4 bases from V and 8 from J, leaving 18 bases between them. CDR1 and CDR2 (germline): KGHSH, LQKENI. The CDR3 sequence is 15 residues long. CDR3 DNA: TGTGCCAGCTCACAAAGACAGCTTGTTAGCGATGAGCAGTTCTTC. Translating it yields CASSQRQLVSDEQFF. Looking up the rest from reference TRBV18 and TRBJ2-1 gives the full variable domain: NAGVMQNPRHLVRRRGQEARLRCSPMKGHSHVYWYRQLPEEGLKFMVYLQKENIIDESGMPKERFSAEFPKEGPSILRIQQVVRGDSAAYFCASSQRQLVSDEQFFGPGTRLTVL.

This clone was seen a single time. The V gene is TRBV7-9, the J gene TRBJ1-1; D might be TRBD1 (5 bases). V dropped 1 base and J dropped 11 bases, with 8 bases sitting between them. This CDR3 comprises 11 residues. The germline V gene encodes CDR1 SEHNR and CDR2 FQNEAQ (reference sequence). The CDR3 here is CASSLVGGAFF. In DNA, the CDR3 is TGTGCCAGCAGCTTAGTGGGGGGTGCTTTCTTT.

This chain links TRBV7-9 with TRBJ1-1; TRBD1 might be the D (6 bases). V gave up 4 bases and J gave up 11 bases, with 14 bases separating them. The CDR3 totals 12 residues. The germline gives CDR1 SEHNR, CDR2 FQNEAQ (reference sequence). The chain's CDR3 is CASSSEDRRAFF. CDR3 coding DNA: TGTGCCAGCAGCTCCGAAGACAGGAGGGCTTTCTTT.

The chain has TRBV5-1 and TRBJ1-4, with D hard to call. The CDR3 has 15 amino acids. The germline V gene has CDR1 SGHRS and CDR2 YFSETQ. The V end lost 0 bases, the J end lost 0 bases, and 6 bases lay between the germline ends. As DNA, the CDR3 is TGCGCCAGCAGCTTGGTCAGTACAACTAATGAAAAACTGTTTTTT. Translating it yields CASSLVSTTNEKLFF.

V is TRBV11-2 and J is TRBJ2-3; TRBD2 is a possible D gene (5 bases). The V gene lost 5 bases and the J gene lost 3 bases, with 12 bases spanning the gap. Germline values: CDR1 SGHAT, CDR2 FQNNGV. There are 14 residues in the CDR3. The CDR3 region is CASSNSGGTDTQYF. In DNA form, the CDR3 reads TGTGCCAGCAGCAACTCAGGAGGAACAGATACGCAGTATTTT.

This clone was counted a few times. The chain recombines TRBV20-1 with TRBJ2-7; D not resolved. V was cut by 3 bases and J by 7 bases, with 10 bases left in between. Looked up from germline, CDR1 is DFQATT and CDR2 is SNEGSKA (reference sequence). The length of the CDR3 is 11 residues. CDR3: CSASGETEQYF. Written as DNA, the CDR3 is TGCAGTGCTAGTGGTGAAACGGAGCAGTACTTC.

V is TRBV9 and J is TRBJ1-6, with 8 bases fitting TRBD1. J gave up 8 bases and V 4 bases, and 14 bases lay outside the gene matches. The CDR3 contains 17 residues. CDR1 SGDLS and CDR2 YYNGEE come from the germline V gene. For the CDR3, the DNA is TGTGCCAGCAGCCCACGTTATTTGACAGGGGAGGATTCACCCCTCCACTTT. It specifies CASSPRYLTGEDSPLHF.

This clone showed up just a few times. This sequence joins TRBV19 and TRBJ1-2; TRBD1 is a possible D gene (5 bases). CDR1 LNHDA and CDR2 SQIVND come from the germline V gene (reference sequence). The CDR3 has 16 residues. Deletions cut 6 bases from V and 2 bases from J, with 19 bases between. The CDR3 DNA follows: TGTGCCAGTAGCTCCGGGGCCTTGGCTGCAAACTATGGCTACACCTTC. This sequence encodes CASSSGALAANYGYTF.

V is TRBV6-5 and J is TRBJ1-2, with 9 bases identical to TRBD1. This CDR3 comprises 13 residues. Germline loops: CDR1 MNHEY, CDR2 SVGAGI. The junction had 5 bases not matched to a gene; V was cut back by 3 bases and J by 9 bases. The CDR3 protein is CASSYDRGRSYTF. In nucleotides, the CDR3 is TGTGCCAGCAGTTATGACAGGGGGAGAAGCTACACCTTC.

The chain links TRBV3-1 (or the pseudogene TRBV3-2) to TRBJ1-1; TRBD1 matches at 9 bases. Germline V gives CDR1 LGHDT, CDR2 YNNKEL (reference sequence). The trim removed 2 bases at V and 2 bases at J, leaving 21 bases unmatched. This CDR3 contains 21 residues. CDR3 bases: TGTGCCAGCAGCCAATACAGAACTTTAGGGATCTTGGGACAGGGAAACACTGAAGCTTTCTTT. This translates into CASSQYRTLGILGQGNTEAFF.